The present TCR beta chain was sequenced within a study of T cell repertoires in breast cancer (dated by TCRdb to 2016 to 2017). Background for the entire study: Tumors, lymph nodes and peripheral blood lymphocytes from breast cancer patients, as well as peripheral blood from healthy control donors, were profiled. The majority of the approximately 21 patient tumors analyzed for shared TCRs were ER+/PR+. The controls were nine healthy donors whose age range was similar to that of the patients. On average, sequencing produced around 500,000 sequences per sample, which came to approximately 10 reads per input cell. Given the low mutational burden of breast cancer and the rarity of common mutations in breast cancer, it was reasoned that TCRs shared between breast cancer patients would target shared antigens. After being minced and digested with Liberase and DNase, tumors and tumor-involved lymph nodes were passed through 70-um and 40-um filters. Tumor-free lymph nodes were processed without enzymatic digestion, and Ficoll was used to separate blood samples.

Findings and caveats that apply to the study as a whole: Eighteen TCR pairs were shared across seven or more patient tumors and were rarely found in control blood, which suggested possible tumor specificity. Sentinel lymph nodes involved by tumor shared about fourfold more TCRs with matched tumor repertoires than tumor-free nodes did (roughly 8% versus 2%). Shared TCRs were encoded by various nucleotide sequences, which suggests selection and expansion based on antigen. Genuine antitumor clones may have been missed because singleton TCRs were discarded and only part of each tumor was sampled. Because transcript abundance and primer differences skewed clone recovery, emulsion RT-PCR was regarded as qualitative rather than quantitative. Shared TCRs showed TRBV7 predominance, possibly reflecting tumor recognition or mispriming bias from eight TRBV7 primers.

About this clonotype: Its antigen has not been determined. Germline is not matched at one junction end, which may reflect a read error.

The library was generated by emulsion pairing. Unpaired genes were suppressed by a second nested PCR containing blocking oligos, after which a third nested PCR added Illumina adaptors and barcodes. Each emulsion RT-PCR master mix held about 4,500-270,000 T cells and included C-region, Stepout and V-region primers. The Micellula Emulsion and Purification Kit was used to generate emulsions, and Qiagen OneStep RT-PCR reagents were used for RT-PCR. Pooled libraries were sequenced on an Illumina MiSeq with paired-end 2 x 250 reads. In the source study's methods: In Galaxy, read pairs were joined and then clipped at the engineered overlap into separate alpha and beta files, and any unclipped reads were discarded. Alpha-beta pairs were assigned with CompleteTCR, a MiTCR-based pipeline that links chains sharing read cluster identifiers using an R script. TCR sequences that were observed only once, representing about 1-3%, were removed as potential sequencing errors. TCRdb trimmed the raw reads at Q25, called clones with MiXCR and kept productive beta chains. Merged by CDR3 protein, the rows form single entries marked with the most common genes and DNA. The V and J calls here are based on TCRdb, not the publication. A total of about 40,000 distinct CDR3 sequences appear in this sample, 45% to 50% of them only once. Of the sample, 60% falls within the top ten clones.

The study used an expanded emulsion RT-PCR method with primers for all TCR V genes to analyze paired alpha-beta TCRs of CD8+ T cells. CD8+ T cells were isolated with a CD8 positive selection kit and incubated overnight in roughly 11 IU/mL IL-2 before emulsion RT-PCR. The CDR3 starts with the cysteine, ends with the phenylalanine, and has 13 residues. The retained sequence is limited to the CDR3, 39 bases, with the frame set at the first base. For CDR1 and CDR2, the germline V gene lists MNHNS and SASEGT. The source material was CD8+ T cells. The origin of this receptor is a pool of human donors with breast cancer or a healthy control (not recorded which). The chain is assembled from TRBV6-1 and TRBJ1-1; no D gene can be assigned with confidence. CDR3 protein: CAAPRERNAEAFF. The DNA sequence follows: TGTGCCGCCCCGCGGGAGCGGAACGCTGAAGCTTTCTTT.